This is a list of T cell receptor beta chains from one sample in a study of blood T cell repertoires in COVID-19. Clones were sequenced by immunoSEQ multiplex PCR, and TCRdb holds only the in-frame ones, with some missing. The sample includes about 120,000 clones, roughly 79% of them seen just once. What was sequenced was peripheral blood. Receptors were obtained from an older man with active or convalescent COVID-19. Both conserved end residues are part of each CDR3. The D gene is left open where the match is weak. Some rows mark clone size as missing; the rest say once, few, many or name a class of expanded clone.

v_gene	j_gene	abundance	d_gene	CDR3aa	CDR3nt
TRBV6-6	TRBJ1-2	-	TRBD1	CASRSSGTDNYGYTF	TGTGCCAGCAGATCATCCGGGACAGATAACTATGGCTACACCTTC
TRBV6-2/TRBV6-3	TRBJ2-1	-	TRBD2	CASSYPLTSGRTDFYNEQFF	TGTGCCAGCAGTTACCCTCTCACTAGCGGGAGAACGGATTTCTACAATGAGCAGTTCTTC
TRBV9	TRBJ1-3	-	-	CASSAEASLIGNTIYF	TGTGCCAGCAGCGCCGAAGCCTCCCTTATTGGAAACACCATATATTTT
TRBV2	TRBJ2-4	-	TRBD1	CASSGQGASKNIQYF	TGTGCCAGCAGTGGTCAGGGGGCGTCCAAAAACATTCAGTACTTC
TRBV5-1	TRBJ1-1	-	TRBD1	CASSLRDRRTNTEAFF	TGCGCCAGCAGCTTGCGGGACAGGCGAACGAACACTGAAGCTTTCTTT
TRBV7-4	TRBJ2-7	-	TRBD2	CASSLLNPPTGGSPYEQYF	TGTGCCAGCAGCTTACTCAATCCACCTACGGGAGGGAGCCCCTACGAGCAGTACTTC
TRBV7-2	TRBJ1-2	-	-	CASSSGTDYGYTF	TGTGCCAGCAGCAGCGGGACCGACTATGGCTACACCTTC
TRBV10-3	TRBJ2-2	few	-	CAISDMYTGELFF	TGTGCCATCAGTGATATGTACACCGGGGAGCTGTTTTTT
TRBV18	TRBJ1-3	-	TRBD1	CASSPGTGHISGNTIYF	TGTGCCAGCTCACCAGGGACAGGCCACATCTCTGGAAACACCATATATTTT
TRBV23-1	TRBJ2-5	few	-	CASSQRISVGTQYF	TGCGCCAGCAGTCAGAGGATATCAGTGGGGACCCAGTACTTC
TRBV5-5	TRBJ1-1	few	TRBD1	CASSLGGQGNTEAFF	TGTGCCAGCAGCTTGGGCGGACAGGGGAACACTGAAGCTTTCTTT
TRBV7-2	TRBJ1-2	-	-	CASSAQGFSYGYTF	TGTGCCAGCAGCGCTCAGGGATTCAGCTATGGCTACACCTTC
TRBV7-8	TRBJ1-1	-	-	CASSISGGDTEAFF	TGTGCCAGCAGCATTAGCGGGGGGGACACTGAAGCTTTCTTT
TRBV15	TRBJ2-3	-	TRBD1	CATSSGDRGLDTQYF	TGTGCCACCAGCAGCGGAGACAGGGGGCTAGATACGCAGTATTTT
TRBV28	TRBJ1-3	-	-	CASSLGQSGNTIYF	TGTGCCAGCAGTTTAGGGCAGTCTGGAAACACCATATATTTT
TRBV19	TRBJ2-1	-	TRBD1	CASSIEGAQNEQFF	TGTGCCAGTAGTATCGAGGGGGCGCAGAATGAGCAGTTCTTC
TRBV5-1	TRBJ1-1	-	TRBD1	CASSGQGIGETEAFF	TGCGCCAGCAGCGGACAGGGTATCGGGGAGACTGAAGCTTTCTTT
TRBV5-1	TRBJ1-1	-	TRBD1	CASSLGTGSTEAFF	TGCGCCAGCAGCTTGGGGACAGGGTCCACTGAAGCTTTCTTT
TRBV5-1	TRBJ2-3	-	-	CASSLQGTTSTDTQYF	TGCGCCAGCAGCCTACAGGGAACTACTAGCACAGATACGCAGTATTTT
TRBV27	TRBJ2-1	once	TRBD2	CASSLVAGSYNEQFF	TGTGCCAGCAGTTTAGTAGCGGGATCCTACAATGAGCAGTTCTTC
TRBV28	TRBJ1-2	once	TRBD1	CASRGTRGQVNYGYTF	TGTGCCAGCAGGGGAACCCGGGGACAGGTTAACTATGGCTACACCTTC
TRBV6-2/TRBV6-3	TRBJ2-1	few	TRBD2	CASSYSKPGRGTNEQFF	TGTGCCAGCAGTTACTCGAAGCCGGGGCGGGGGACGAATGAGCAGTTCTTC
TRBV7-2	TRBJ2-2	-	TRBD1	CASSSRFNRGYTGELFF	TGTGCCAGCAGTTCGAGATTCAACAGGGGATACACCGGGGAGCTGTTTTTT
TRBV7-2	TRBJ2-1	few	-	CASSTSSYNEQFF	TGTGCCAGCAGCACTAGCTCCTACAATGAGCAGTTCTTC
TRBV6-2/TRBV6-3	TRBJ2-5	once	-	CASSSRGPYQETQYF	TGTGCCAGCAGCTCCAGAGGGCCGTACCAAGAGACCCAGTACTTC
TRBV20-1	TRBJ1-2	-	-	CSASPGTGNNPLYGYTF	TGCAGTGCTAGTCCCGGGACTGGCAATAATCCCCTCTATGGCTACACCTTC
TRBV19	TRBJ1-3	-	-	CASTPAGGASGNTIYF	TGTGCCAGTACCCCCGCGGGGGGCGCCTCCGGAAACACCATATATTTT
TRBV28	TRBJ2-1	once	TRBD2	CASSSTRLAGDNEQFF	TGTGCCAGCAGTTCTACCCGGCTAGCGGGAGACAATGAGCAGTTCTTC
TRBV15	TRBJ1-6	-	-	CATSRAESGDPLHF	TGTGCCACCAGCAGAGCCGAGTCCGGGGATCCCCTCCACTTT
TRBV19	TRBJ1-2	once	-	CASSNRYGYTF	TGTGCCAGTAGTAACAGATATGGCTACACCTTC
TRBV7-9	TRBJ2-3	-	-	CASSLATIGRVTQYF	TGTGCCAGCAGCTTAGCAACCATTGGCAGGGTTACGCAGTATTTT
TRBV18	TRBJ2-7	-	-	CASSERDEQYF	TGTGCCAGCTCCGAGAGGGACGAGCAGTACTTC
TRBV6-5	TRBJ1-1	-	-	CASSSTGEAFF	TGTGCCAGCAGTTCCACAGGTGAAGCTTTCTTT
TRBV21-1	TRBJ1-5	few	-	CASSKTWRGQPQHF	TGTGCCAGCAGCAAAACTTGGAGAGGCCAGCCCCAGCATTTT
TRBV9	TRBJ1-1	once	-	CASSVGPGNTEAFF	TGTGCCAGCAGCGTAGGACCGGGGAACACTGAAGCTTTCTTT
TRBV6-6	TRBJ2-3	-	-	CASSGRYTDTQYF	TGTGCCAGCAGCGGGAGATACACAGATACGCAGTATTTT
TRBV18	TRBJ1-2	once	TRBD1	CASSPTGDSGYTF	TGTGCCAGCTCACCTACAGGGGACTCTGGCTACACCTTC
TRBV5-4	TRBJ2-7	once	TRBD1	CASSRNRDRAGEQYF	TGTGCCAGCAGCCGAAACCGGGACAGGGCCGGCGAGCAGTACTTC
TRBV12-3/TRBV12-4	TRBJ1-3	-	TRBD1	CASRQTGVDTIYF	TGTGCCAGCAGGCAGACAGGGGTTGACACCATATATTTT
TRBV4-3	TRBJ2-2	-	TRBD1	CASSRSRQGTNTGELFF	TGCGCCAGCAGCCGCTCCCGACAGGGTACTAACACCGGGGAGCTGTTTTTT